What follows are 16 T cell receptor beta chains derived from one specimen sequenced in a study of T cells in Graves' hyperthyroidism and ophthalmopathy. RNA transcripts served as the template for amplifying TCR beta CDR3 regions. The HTBI primer set was used in a first-round RT-PCR of the TCR CDR3. TCRdb reanalysed the multiplex PCR reads using MiXCR and keeps one entry per CDR3 protein. The profile shows over 350,000 distinct CDR3 sequences, around 15% of them singletons. What was sequenced was blood. These receptors all stem from a man aged 45 to 65 with Graves' ophthalmopathy.

In this sample, this clonotype turned up many times. The chain links TRBV7-2 to TRBJ2-3, with D tentatively TRBD1 (5 bases). V lost 3 bases and J lost 5, with 9 bases in between. Germline assignment: CDR1 SGHTA and CDR2 FQGNSA. The CDR3 totals 13 residues. CDR3 protein: CASSFGTGDTQYF. In nucleotides, the CDR3 is TGTGCCAGCAGCTTTGGTACAGGAGATACGCAGTATTTT.

This chain joins TRBV27 and TRBJ1-2; D gene uncertain. Germline loops: CDR1 MNHEY, CDR2 SMNVEV (reference sequence). The CDR3 contains 13 residues. The CDR3 nucleotides are TGTGCTACTTCGCGACGGAAAAACTATGGCTACACCTTC. Its protein is CATSRRKNYGYTF.

This clonotype has just a few counts. The chain joins TRBV19 to TRBJ1-5; 9 nucleotides agree with TRBD1. CDR1 is LNHDA and CDR2 is SQIVND in the germline V gene (reference sequence). After removal of 10 bases from V and 5 bases from J, the junction contained 6 bases not matched to a gene. This CDR3 comprises 13 residues. The CDR3 DNA sequence: TGTGCCACAGTACAGGGGGCCGATCAGCCCCAGCATTTT. Encoded protein: CATVQGADQPQHF. Looking up the rest from reference TRBV19 and TRBJ1-5 gives the full variable domain: DGGITQSPKYLFRKEGQNVTLSCEQNLNHDAMYWYRQDPGQGLRLIYYSQIVNDFQKGDIAEGYSVSREKKESFPLTVTSAQKNPTAFYLCATVQGADQPQHFGDGTRLSIL.

V usage is TRBV19 and J usage is TRBJ1-5; D is unresolved. V was shortened by 1 base and J by 3 bases, with 10 bases between the two germline ends. Germline CDR1 is LNHDA and CDR2 is SQIVND (reference sequence). The CDR3 is 15 amino acids. The CDR3 DNA sequence: TGTGCCAGTAGTATAGGGCTGAGTAACAATCAGCCCCAGCATTTT. Protein: CASSIGLSNNQPQHF.

This clonotype was seen ten or more times. The chain carries TRBV2 and TRBJ1-6; the match to TRBD1 covers 9 bases. The junction had 4 bases not matched to a gene; V was cut back by 6 bases and J by 1 base. CDR1 is SNHLY and CDR2 is FYNNEI in the germline V gene. The CDR3 runs 16 residues. CDR3 residues: CASRGTGRSYNSPLHF. The CDR3 nucleotides read TGTGCCAGCAGGGGGACAGGGAGGTCCTATAATTCACCCCTCCACTTT.

This clonotype was seen at least ten times. The gene calls are TRBV7-9 and TRBJ2-7; D tentatively fits TRBD1 or TRBD2 (5 bases each). V shed 4 bases and J shed 4 bases, with 20 bases lying between them. The CDR3 contains 16 residues. The germline V gene has CDR1 SEHNR and CDR2 FQNEAQ (reference sequence). The CDR3 DNA sequence: TGTGCCAGCAGCTCCTTGCAAGGGGAAGGGGAGTACGAGCAGTACTTC. Translation gives CASSSLQGEGEYEQYF.

This clonotype was found many times. The chain employs TRBV2 and TRBJ2-7, with D perhaps matching TRBD1 (6 bases). The CDR3 totals 14 residues. Germline lookup yields CDR1 SNHLY and CDR2 FYNNEI. Trimming removed 3 bases at V and 3 bases at J, with 12 bases between. For the CDR3, the DNA is TGTGCCAGCAGTGAGACAGGCTACCTCTACGAGCAGTACTTC. Protein: CASSETGYLYEQYF.

This clonotype was seen many times. This chain uses TRBV3-1 with TRBJ1-1; 7 bases align to TRBD1. Trimming took 8 bases from V and 1 from J; bases not matched to a gene: 4. This CDR3 comprises 13 residues. Germline values: CDR1 LGHDT, CDR2 YNNKEL (reference sequence). The CDR3 spells CASVGQANTEAFF. The CDR3 DNA sequence: TGTGCCAGCGTAGGACAGGCGAACACTGAAGCTTTCTTT.

This clonotype came up many times. The chain is built from TRBV20-1 and TRBJ1-5; a weak D match, TRBD1 (6 bases). Germline V CDR1 and CDR2: DFQATT, SNEGSKA (reference sequence). V gave up 0 bases and J gave up 6 bases, with 12 bases separating them. The CDR3 length is 14 residues. CDR3 amino acids: CSARDEGGSQPQHF. The CDR3 DNA reads as TGCAGTGCTAGAGATGAAGGGGGAAGTCAGCCCCAGCATTTT.

Here the CDR3 reads CASSFTSGRAGPGELFF. CDR3 in DNA: TGTGCCAGCAGCTTTACTAGCGGGAGGGCCGGACCCGGGGAGCTGTTTTTT. The genes are TRBV11-2 and TRBJ2-2, with 13 positions matching TRBD2. The junction had 7 bases not matched to a gene; V was cut back by 3 bases and J by 6 bases. This CDR3 has 17 amino acids. The V gene's germline CDR1 is SGHAT and CDR2 FQNNGV. Using reference TRBV11-2 and TRBJ2-2 for the parts outside the CDR3, the full variable domain is EAGVAQSPRYKIIEKRQSVAFWCNPISGHATLYWYQQILGQGPKLLIQFQNNGVVDDSQLPKDRFSAERLKGVDSTLKIQPAKLEDSAVYLCASSFTSGRAGPGELFFGEGSRLTVL.

About this clonotype: Possible read error: a much larger clone is one base away. The V gene is TRBV12-3 or TRBV12-4, the J gene TRBJ1-1; possible D gene TRBD1, 6 bases. The CDR3 is 14 residues long. With 5 bases removed from V and 4 bases from J, the gap between germline ends came to 14 bases. In nucleotides, the CDR3 is TGTGCCAGCAGTCCGACAGGAAGAAGCACTGAAGCTTTCTTT. It specifies CASSPTGRSTEAFF.

A few counts support this clonotype. V gene TRBV7-3 combines with J gene TRBJ2-5; the D call may be TRBD1 or TRBD2 (5 bases each). Trimming shortened V by 2 bases and J by 4 bases, and 14 bases separated the two germline ends. There are 15 residues in the CDR3. Germline-derived CDR1 and CDR2 are SGHTA and FQGTGA. CDR3 DNA: TGTGCCAGCAGCTTACGGGGCAGACTGGGAGAGACCCAGTACTTC. Translating it yields CASSLRGRLGETQYF.

The chain is built from TRBV12-5 and TRBJ2-2, with 8 bases matching TRBD1. CDR3 size: 15 residues. Germline V lookup: CDR1 LGHNT, CDR2 FRNRAP. V shed 4 bases and J 6 bases; nucleotides not matched to a gene: 7. The CDR3 reads CASGSSDRVPGELFF. For the CDR3, the DNA is TGTGCTAGTGGTTCATCGGACAGGGTCCCCGGGGAGCTGTTTTTT. The variable domain in full, completed from reference TRBV12-5 and TRBJ2-2, reads DARVTQTPRHKVTEMGQEVTMRCQPILGHNTVFWYRQTMMQGLELLAYFRNRAPLDDSGMPKDRFSAEMPDATLATLKIQPSEPRDSAVYFCASGSSDRVPGELFFGEGSRLTVL.

There are a few counts of this clonotype. One base away lies a much larger clone, so this may be a sequencing read error. The CDR3 ends on some other residue instead of the conserved phenylalanine or tryptophan, so this is likely a read error. The V call is TRBV12-3 or TRBV12-4, the J call TRBJ2-1; 8 positions agree with TRBD2. The CDR3 spans 16 residues. Losses at the gene ends were 5 bases for V and 2 bases for J; bases not matched to a gene: 8. The CDR3 nucleotides are TGTGCCAGCAGTCCCTCCGGGACTAGTACCTACAATGAGCAGTTCCTC. It is translated as CASSPSGTSTYNEQFL.

This clonotype was detected ten times or more. The gene calls are TRBV9 and TRBJ1-1; TRBD1 is a possible D gene (6 bases). CDR1 is SGDLS, CDR2 YYNGEE, per germline. The CDR3 spans 14 residues. Trimming cost V 4 bases and J 0 bases, with 10 bases left between them. CDR3 loop: CASSPGAMNTEAFF. The DNA for the CDR3 is TGTGCCAGCAGCCCGGGGGCAATGAACACTGAAGCTTTCTTT.

This clonotype was found many times. The CDR3 reads CASRKTEQPAQYF. CDR3 DNA sequence: TGTGCCAGCAGGAAGACAGAGCAACCAGCGCAGTATTTT. The chain employs TRBV2 and TRBJ2-3; weak D call: TRBD1 (5 bases). This CDR3 comprises 13 residues. CDR1 SNHLY and CDR2 FYNNEI come from the germline V gene. V dropped 6 bases and J dropped 10 bases, with 17 bases sitting between them.